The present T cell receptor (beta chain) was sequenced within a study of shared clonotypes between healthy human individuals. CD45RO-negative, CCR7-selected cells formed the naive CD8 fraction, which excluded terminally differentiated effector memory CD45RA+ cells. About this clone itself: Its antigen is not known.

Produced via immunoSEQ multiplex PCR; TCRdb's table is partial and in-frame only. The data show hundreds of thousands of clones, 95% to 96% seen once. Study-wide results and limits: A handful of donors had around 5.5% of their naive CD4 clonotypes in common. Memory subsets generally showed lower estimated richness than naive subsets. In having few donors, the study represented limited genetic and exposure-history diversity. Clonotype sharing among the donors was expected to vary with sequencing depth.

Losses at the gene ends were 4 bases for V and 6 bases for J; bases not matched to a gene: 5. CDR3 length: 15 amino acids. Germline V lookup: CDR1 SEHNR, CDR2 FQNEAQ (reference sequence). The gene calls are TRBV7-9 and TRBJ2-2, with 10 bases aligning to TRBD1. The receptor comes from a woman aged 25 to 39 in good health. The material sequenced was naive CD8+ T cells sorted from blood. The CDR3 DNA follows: TGTGCCAGCAGCTCACGGGACAGGGGACCCGGGGAGCTGTTTTTT. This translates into CASSSRDRGPGELFF.